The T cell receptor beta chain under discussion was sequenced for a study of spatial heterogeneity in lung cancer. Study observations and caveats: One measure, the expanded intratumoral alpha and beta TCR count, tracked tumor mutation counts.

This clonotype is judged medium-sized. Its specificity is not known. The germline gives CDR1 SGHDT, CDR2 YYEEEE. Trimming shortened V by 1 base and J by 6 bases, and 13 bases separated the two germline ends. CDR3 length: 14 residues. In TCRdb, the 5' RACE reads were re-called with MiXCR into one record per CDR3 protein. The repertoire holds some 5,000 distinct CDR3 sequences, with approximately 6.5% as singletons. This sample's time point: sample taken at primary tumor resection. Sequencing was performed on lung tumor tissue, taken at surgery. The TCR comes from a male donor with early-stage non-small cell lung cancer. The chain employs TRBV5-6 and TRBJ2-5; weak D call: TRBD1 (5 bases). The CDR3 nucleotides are TGTGCCAGCAGCTTGTCGGCAGGGAAGAAGACCCAGTACTTC. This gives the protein CASSLSAGKKTQYF.